The 2 T cell receptor beta chains below were found in one sample sequenced in a study of beta chain features in type 1 diabetes. Expressed TCRB transcripts were sequenced, since all the RNA that had been isolated was reverse transcribed. Sequenced by immunoSEQ multiplex PCR; TCRdb stores in-frame clones only, minus some. The sample contains about 320,000 clones, about 15% of which appear only once. Sample: central memory CD4+ T cells from blood. These receptors came from a man aged 25-45 years in good health.

This CDR3 is CASSSQLESSYEQYF. The DNA for the CDR3 is TGTGCCAGCAGTTCTCAACTGGAAAGCTCCTACGAGCAGTACTTC. The genes are TRBV27 and TRBJ2-7; D ambiguous. This CDR3 is 15 amino acids long. Germline V gene sequence: CDR1 MNHEY, CDR2 SMNVEV (reference sequence). V was trimmed by 4 bases and J by 0 bases, leaving 13 bases between them.

The rearrangement links TRBV7-2 to TRBJ2-2, with a tentative D call TRBD1 (6 bases). V lost 5 bases and J lost 2, with 9 bases in between. The CDR3 length is 14 residues. Germline CDR1 and CDR2: SGHTA and FQGNSA. The CDR3 reads CASSQGGNTGELFF. The CDR3 nucleotides are TGTGCCAGCAGCCAAGGGGGAAACACCGGGGAGCTGTTTTTT.